Each of the 18 T cell receptor beta chains below was sequenced from the same sample in a study of T cell repertoires in cytomegalovirus infection. MiXCR was run by TCRdb on the reads, yielding one entry per CDR3 protein. In the table there are 150,000 to 200,000 distinct CDR3 sequences, 15% to 20% of which are singletons. Sequencing was done on a sample of PBMCs. The receptors derive from a human donor in good health (CMV status not recorded). Some clones in this sample may be carry-over from other donors' samples.

This sequence joins TRBV28 and TRBJ2-3; D might be TRBD2 (6 bases). CDR3 length: 16 amino acids. V gave up 4 bases and J gave up 0 bases, with 14 bases separating them. Germline V gene lookup returns CDR1 MDHEN and CDR2 SYDVKM. CDR3 DNA sequence: TGTGCCAGCAGTTACCTGGGCGGGATTAGCACAGATACGCAGTATTTT. Its protein product is CASSYLGGISTDTQYF. The full variable domain, completed using reference TRBV28 and TRBJ2-3, is DVKVTQSSRYLVKRTGEKVFLECVQDMDHENMFWYRQDPGLGLRLIYFSYDVKMKEKGDIPEGYSVSREKKERFSLILESASTNQTSMYLCASSYLGGISTDTQYFGPGTRLTVL.

There are many counts of this clonotype. The chain employs TRBV7-8 and TRBJ2-3, with D tentatively TRBD1 or TRBD2 (5 bases each). Germline CDR1 is SGHVS and CDR2 is FQNEAQ. The CDR3 runs to 14 residues. Trimming stripped 5 bases from V and 4 bases from J, with 13 bases between. The CDR3 DNA reads TGTGCCAGCAGCCAGATTTGGGGGTCAGATACGCAGTATTTT. Translating it yields CASSQIWGSDTQYF.

As for this clonotype: Compared with germline, one end of the junction differs, possibly owing to a read error. In DNA form, the CDR3 reads TGTGCCAGCAGCCCCGCGGGGGACAGGGGTTCCTCCGAGCAGTACTTC. Translated: CASSPAGDRGSSEQYF. V gene TRBV7-3 combines with J gene TRBJ2-7; 10 bases align to TRBD1. CDR1 SGHTA and CDR2 FQGTGA come from the germline V gene. CDR3 length equals 16 residues.

Only one count was recorded for this clonotype. A much larger clone lies a single base off, so this may be a read error. The chain uses TRBV7-9 and TRBJ2-1; the match to TRBD1 covers 9 bases. The CDR3 runs 15 residues. The V gene's germline CDR1 is SEHNR and CDR2 FQNEAQ (reference sequence). Trimming at V came to 7 bases and at J to 7 bases, leaving 11 bases not matched to a gene. In nucleotides, the CDR3 is TGTGCCAGCATCTACGGACAGGGGTTTAGGAATGAGCAGTTCTTC. This codes for CASIYGQGFRNEQFF.

This rearrangement joins TRBV12-3 or TRBV12-4 to TRBJ2-7; 8 positions match TRBD1. This CDR3 has 13 residues. V dropped 5 bases and J dropped 5; count of bases not matched to a gene: 5. The CDR3 loop reads CASSTGGYDEQYF. DNA of the CDR3: TGTGCCAGCAGTACAGGGGGTTACGACGAGCAGTACTTC.

This clonotype appeared a few times. The genes are TRBV15 and TRBJ2-3; 7 bases map to TRBD2. CDR1 and CDR2 from the germline V gene are LNHNV and YYDKDF (reference sequence). CDR3 size: 16 residues. V trimming: 0 bases; J trimming: 0 bases; junction bases outside the gene matches: 3. The CDR3 sequence: CATSRDGGDSTDTQYF. The CDR3 nucleotides are TGTGCCACCAGCAGAGATGGGGGGGATAGCACAGATACGCAGTATTTT. The entire variable domain, with the rest obtained from reference TRBV15 and TRBJ2-3, is as follows: DAMVIQNPRYQVTQFGKPVTLSCSQTLNHNVMYWYQQKSSQAPKLLFHYYDKDFNNEADTPDNFQSRRPNTSFCFLDIRSPGLGDTAMYLCATSRDGGDSTDTQYFGPGTRLTVL.

This clonotype was seen repeatedly, ten times or more. The chain carries TRBV7-9 and TRBJ1-1; D is unclear. This CDR3 comprises 14 residues. Germline V CDR1 and CDR2: SEHNR, FQNEAQ (reference sequence). Trimming shortened V by 2 bases and J by 2 bases, and 9 bases separated the two germline ends. The CDR3 sequence is CASSLLGSNTEAFF. The DNA for the CDR3 is TGTGCCAGCAGCTTACTGGGGAGTAACACTGAAGCTTTCTTT.

The chain has TRBV7-9 and TRBJ2-7; 12 nucleotides match TRBD2. V lost 1 base and J lost 4; bases outside the gene matches: 5. The CDR3 runs to 16 residues. Germline values: CDR1 SEHNR, CDR2 FQNEAQ (reference sequence). CDR3 protein: CASSLEGLAGKYEQYF. The CDR3 region has the DNA TGTGCCAGCAGCTTAGAAGGACTAGCGGGAAAATACGAGCAGTACTTC.

The chain is built from TRBV19 and TRBJ2-1; D is undetermined. CDR1 and CDR2 (germline): LNHDA, SQIVND (reference sequence). There are 14 residues in the CDR3. Trimming pared 7 bases from V and 3 bases from J, leaving 13 bases between. The CDR3 sequence: CASTPGSDYNEQFF. CDR3 in DNA: TGTGCCAGTACCCCAGGAAGCGACTACAATGAGCAGTTCTTC.

This clonotype came up many times. The V and J genes are TRBV7-2 and TRBJ2-2, with 7 nucleotides matching TRBD1. Germline V gives CDR1 SGHTA, CDR2 FQGNSA. The CDR3 extends over 14 amino acids. The V gene end was trimmed by 5 bases and the J gene end by 5 bases; junction bases not matched to a gene: 5. This CDR3 reads CASSRSTGTGELFF. The CDR3 nucleotides are TGTGCCAGCAGCCGATCGACAGGGACCGGGGAGCTGTTTTTT.

Ten or more counts support this clonotype. The rearrangement links TRBV6-1 to TRBJ2-2; TRBD1 is a possible D gene (5 bases). Trimming pared 8 bases from V and 4 bases from J, leaving 14 bases between. Germline loops: CDR1 MNHNS, CDR2 SASEGT. This CDR3 has 14 residues. The CDR3: CASSAGWGTGELFF. The CDR3 DNA reads as TGTGCCAGCTCCGCAGGGTGGGGCACCGGGGAGCTGTTTTTT.

J is TRBJ2-3 and V is TRBV20-1; 10 bases map to TRBD2. The germline V gene encodes CDR1 DFQATT and CDR2 SNEGSKA (reference sequence). The CDR3 sequence is 18 residues long. The V and J ends lost 3 bases and 5 bases, in that order; junction bases with no gene match: 17. CDR3 sequence reads: CSARIQAGGPFAGDTQYF. Here the CDR3 DNA reads TGCAGTGCTAGGATACAAGCGGGGGGGCCGTTCGCTGGAGATACGCAGTATTTT.

The chain joins TRBV25-1 to TRBJ1-1; no reliable D call. Germline CDR1 MGHDK, CDR2 SYGVNS. This CDR3 has 14 amino acids. Deletions cut 0 bases from V and 1 base from J, with 6 bases between. The CDR3 spells CASSEYKGNTEAFF. In DNA, the CDR3 is TGTGCCAGCAGTGAATATAAAGGGAACACTGAAGCTTTCTTT.

This clonotype has a count of ten or more. The chain joins TRBV6-6 to TRBJ1-6; D may be TRBD1 (5 bases). V lost 0 bases to trimming and J lost 9 bases, with 12 bases between them. The CDR3 sequence is 15 residues long. The V gene's germline CDR1 is MNHNY and CDR2 SVGAGI (reference sequence). CDR3 residues: CASSYSGGVGSPLHF. Here the CDR3 DNA reads TGTGCCAGCAGTTACTCAGGAGGGGTAGGTTCACCCCTCCACTTT.

This chain joins TRBV28 and TRBJ2-5, with D possibly matching TRBD2 (6 bases). The CDR3 covers 13 residues. Trimming stripped 6 bases from V and 4 bases from J, with 12 bases between. The V gene's germline CDR1 is MDHEN and CDR2 SYDVKM. CDR3 DNA: TGTGCCAGCAGACTCGGGACTCGAGAGACCCAGTACTTC. Its protein product is CASRLGTRETQYF.

As regards this clonotype: A read error may be the cause here, since a much bigger clone is one base away. V gene TRBV7-8 combines with J gene TRBJ1-2, with D maybe TRBD1 (5 bases). V shed 4 bases and J shed 10 bases, with 31 bases lying between them. The V gene's germline CDR1 is SGHVS and CDR2 FQNEAQ. The CDR3 extends over 18 amino acids. CDR3 loop: CASSSTSTDARSLNVYTF. The CDR3 bases are TGTGCCAGCAGCTCTACCTCGACAGATGCACGGTCCTTGAATGTCTACACCTTC.

This clonotype was seen a handful of times. The chain links TRBV11-2 to TRBJ2-2; the match to TRBD2 covers 7 bases. This CDR3 has 16 amino acids. Germline CDR1 reads SGHAT; CDR2 reads FQNNGV. V was clipped by 4 bases and J by 6 bases; unmatched bases: 11. The CDR3 DNA sequence: TGTGCCAGCAGCTCTCCGGGGGGAATCACGGCCGGGGAGCTGTTTTTT. Encoded protein: CASSSPGGITAGELFF.

This sequence joins TRBV29-1 and TRBJ2-1; 10 bases map to TRBD2. Germline CDR1 is SQVTM and CDR2 is ANQGSEA. The CDR3 spans 19 residues. With V trimmed by 1 base and J by 0 bases, 12 bases remained unmatched. DNA of the CDR3: TGCAGCGTTGAAGCGAGCCTAGCGGGGGTGACGAGCTCCTACAATGAGCAGTTCTTC. It codes for CSVEASLAGVTSSYNEQFF.